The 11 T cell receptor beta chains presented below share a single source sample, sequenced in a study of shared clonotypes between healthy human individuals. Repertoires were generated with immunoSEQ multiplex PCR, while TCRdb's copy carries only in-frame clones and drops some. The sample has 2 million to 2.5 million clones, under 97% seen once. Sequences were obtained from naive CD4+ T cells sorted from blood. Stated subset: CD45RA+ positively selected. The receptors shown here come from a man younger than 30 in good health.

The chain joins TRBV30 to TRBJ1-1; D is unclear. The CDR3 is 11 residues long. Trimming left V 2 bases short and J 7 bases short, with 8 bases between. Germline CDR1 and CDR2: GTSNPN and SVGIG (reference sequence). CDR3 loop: CAWSPLNEAFF. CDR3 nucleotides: TGTGCCTGGAGTCCCTTAAATGAAGCTTTCTTT.

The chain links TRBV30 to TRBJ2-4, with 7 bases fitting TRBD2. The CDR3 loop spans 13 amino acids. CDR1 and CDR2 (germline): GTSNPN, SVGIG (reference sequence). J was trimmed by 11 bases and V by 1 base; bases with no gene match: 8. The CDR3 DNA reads TGTGCCTGGAGTGGGACTAGTTTGGGCCTTCAGTACTTC. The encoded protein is CAWSGTSLGLQYF.

CDR3 residues: CASIRLAGEETQYF. The CDR3, as DNA: TGTGCCAGCATTAGACTAGCGGGGGAAGAGACCCAGTACTTC. This rearrangement joins TRBV6-1 to TRBJ2-5; 12 positions agree with TRBD2. The germline V gene has CDR1 MNHNS and CDR2 SASEGT. The CDR3 spans 14 residues. V dropped 7 bases and J dropped 3; count of bases not matched to a gene: 3.

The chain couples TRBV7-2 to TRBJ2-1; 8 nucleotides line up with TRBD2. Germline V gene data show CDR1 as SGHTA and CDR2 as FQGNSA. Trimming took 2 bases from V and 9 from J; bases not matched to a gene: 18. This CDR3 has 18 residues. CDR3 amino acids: CASSLRPPGLEGHREQFF. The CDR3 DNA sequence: TGTGCCAGCAGCTTAAGACCCCCGGGACTAGAGGGACATCGTGAGCAGTTCTTC.

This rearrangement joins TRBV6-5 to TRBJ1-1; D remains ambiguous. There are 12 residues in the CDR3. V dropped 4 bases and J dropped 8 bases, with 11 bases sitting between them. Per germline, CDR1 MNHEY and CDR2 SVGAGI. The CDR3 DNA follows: TGTGCCAGCAGTTTCCTACCCCGGGAAGCTTTCTTT. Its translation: CASSFLPREAFF.

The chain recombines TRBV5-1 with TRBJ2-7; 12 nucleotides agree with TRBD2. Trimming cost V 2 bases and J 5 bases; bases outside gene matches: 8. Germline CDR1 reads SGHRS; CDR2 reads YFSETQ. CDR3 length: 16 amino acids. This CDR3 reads CASSFGKTSGRNEQYF. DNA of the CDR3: TGCGCCAGCAGCTTTGGTAAGACTAGCGGGAGAAACGAGCAGTACTTC. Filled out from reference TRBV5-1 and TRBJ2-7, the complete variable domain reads KAGVTQTPRYLIKTRGQQVTLSCSPISGHRSVSWYQQTPGQGLQFLFEYFSETQRNKGNFPGRFSGRQFSNSRSEMNVSTLELGDSALYLCASSFGKTSGRNEQYFGPGTRLTVT.

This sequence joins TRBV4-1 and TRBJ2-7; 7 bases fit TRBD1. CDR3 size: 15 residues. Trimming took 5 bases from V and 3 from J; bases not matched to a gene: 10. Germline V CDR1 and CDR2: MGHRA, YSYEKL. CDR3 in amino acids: CASSTYRQGNYEQYF. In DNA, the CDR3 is TGCGCCAGCAGCACATACCGACAGGGTAACTACGAGCAGTACTTC.

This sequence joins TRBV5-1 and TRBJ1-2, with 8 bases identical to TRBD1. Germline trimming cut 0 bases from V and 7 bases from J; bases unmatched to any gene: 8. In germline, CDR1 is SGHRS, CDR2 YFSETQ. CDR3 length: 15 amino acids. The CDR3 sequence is CASSLEGQGIGGYTF. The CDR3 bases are TGCGCCAGCAGCTTGGAAGGACAGGGAATTGGTGGCTACACCTTC.

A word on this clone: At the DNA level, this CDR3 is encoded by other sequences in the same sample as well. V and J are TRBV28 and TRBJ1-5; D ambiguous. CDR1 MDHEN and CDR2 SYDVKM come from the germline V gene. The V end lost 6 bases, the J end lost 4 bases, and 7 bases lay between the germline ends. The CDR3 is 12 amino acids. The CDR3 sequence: CASSLTNQPQHF. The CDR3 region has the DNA TGTGCCAGCAGCCTGACTAATCAGCCCCAGCATTTT.

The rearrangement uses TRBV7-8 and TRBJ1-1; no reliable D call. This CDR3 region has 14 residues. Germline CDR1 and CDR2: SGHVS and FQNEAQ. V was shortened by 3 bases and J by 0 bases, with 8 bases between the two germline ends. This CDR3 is CASSFRSLNTEAFF. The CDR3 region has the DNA TGTGCCAGCAGCTTTCGGAGCTTGAACACTGAAGCTTTCTTT.

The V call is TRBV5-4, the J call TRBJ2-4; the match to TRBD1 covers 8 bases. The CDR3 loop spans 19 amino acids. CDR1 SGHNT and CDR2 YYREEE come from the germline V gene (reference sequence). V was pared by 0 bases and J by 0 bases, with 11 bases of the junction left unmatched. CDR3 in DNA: TGTGCCAGCAGCTTGGGCGGCAGGGGGCGTGAATTAGCCAAAAACATTCAGTACTTC. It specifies CASSLGGRGRELAKNIQYF.